The clone carrying this TCR beta chain came up a few times. Its antigen is as yet unknown. Naive CD8 isolation took CD45RO-negative cells positively selected for CCR7 and excluded terminally differentiated effector memory CD45RA+ cells. The sample is drawn from a study of shared clonotypes between healthy human individuals. On the study more broadly: Each donor had three CD4 naive, three CD4 memory, two CD8 naive and one CD8 memory plate.

The CDR3 length is 14 residues. V was clipped by 11 bases and J by 4 bases; unmatched bases: 12. CDR1 is LGHNT, CDR2 FRNRAP, per germline. Notes on the study in general: Of the naive CD4 clonotypes, roughly 5.2% were shared across several donors.

Profiled with immunoSEQ multiplex PCR; TCRdb holds only in-frame clones, not every one. The sample has more than 550,000 clones; around 92% are singletons. The origin of this receptor is a man in his thirties or forties in good health. V usage is TRBV12-5 and J usage is TRBJ2-3, with TRBD1 identical over 7 bases. The sequencing input was naive CD8+ T cells sorted from blood. The CDR3 region is CAGSLGQFPDTQYF. Here the CDR3 DNA reads TGTGCTGGATCGCTGGGACAGTTCCCAGATACGCAGTATTTT.